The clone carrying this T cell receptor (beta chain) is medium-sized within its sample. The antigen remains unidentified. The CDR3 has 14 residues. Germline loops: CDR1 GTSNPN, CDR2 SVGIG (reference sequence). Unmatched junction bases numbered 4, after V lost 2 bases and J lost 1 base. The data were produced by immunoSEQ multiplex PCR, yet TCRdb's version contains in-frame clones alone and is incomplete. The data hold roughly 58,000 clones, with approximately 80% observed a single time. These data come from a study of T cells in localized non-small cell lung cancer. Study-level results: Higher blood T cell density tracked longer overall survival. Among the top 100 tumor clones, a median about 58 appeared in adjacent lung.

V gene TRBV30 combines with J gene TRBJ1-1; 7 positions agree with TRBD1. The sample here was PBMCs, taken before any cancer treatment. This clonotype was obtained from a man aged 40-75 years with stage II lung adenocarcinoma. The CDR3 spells CAWSKAGGNTEAFF. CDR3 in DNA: TGTGCCTGGAGTAAGGCAGGGGGGAACACTGAAGCTTTCTTT. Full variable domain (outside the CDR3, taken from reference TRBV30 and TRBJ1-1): SQTIHQWPATLVQPVGSPLSLECTVEGTSNPNLYWYRQAAGRGLQLLFYSVGIGQISSEVPQNLSASRPQDRQFILSSKKLLLSDSGFYLCAWSKAGGNTEAFFGQGTRLTVV.